These 19 T cell receptor beta chains share one sample of origin, sequenced in a study of blood T cell repertoires in COVID-19. Profiling relied on immunoSEQ multiplex PCR, and the TCRdb table lists in-frame clones only, not all of them. The profile shows fewer than 200,000 clones, around 80% of them singletons. What was sequenced was peripheral blood. These receptors originate from a man aged 70-80 years with active or convalescent COVID-19.

CDR3 sequence: CASSSGVWREKNNEQFF. The CDR3 DNA reads as TGTGCCAGCAGCTCAGGGGTATGGCGGGAGAAAAACAATGAGCAGTTCTTC. This rearrangement joins TRBV11-2 to TRBJ2-1; TRBD2 might be the D (7 bases). Germline CDR1 reads SGHAT; CDR2 reads FQNNGV. CDR3 length equals 17 residues. The V end was cut by 4 bases, the J end by 5 bases, with 21 bases between. The whole variable domain, remainder taken from reference TRBV11-2 and TRBJ2-1, is EAGVAQSPRYKIIEKRQSVAFWCNPISGHATLYWYQQILGQGPKLLIQFQNNGVVDDSQLPKDRFSAERLKGVDSTLKIQPAKLEDSAVYLCASSSGVWREKNNEQFFGPGTRLTVL.

The gene calls are TRBV25-1 and TRBJ2-7, with D perhaps matching TRBD2 (6 bases). The CDR3 has 14 residues. Germline CDR1 reads MGHDK; CDR2 reads SYGVNS. Trimming cost V 6 bases and J 5 bases, with 17 bases left between them. CDR3 bases: TGTGCCAGCAGGAGGGGTGGAGGGAACGACGAGCAGTACTTC. It encodes CASRRGGGNDEQYF.

This clone has just a few counts. CDR3 region: CASSTEGRPYEQYF. DNA of the CDR3: TGTGCCAGCAGCACAGAGGGCCGACCCTACGAGCAGTACTTC. This sequence joins TRBV11-1 and TRBJ2-7; D might be TRBD2 (5 bases). The CDR3 sequence is 14 residues long. Trimming took off 5 bases at V and 2 bases at J, with 13 bases between the two ends. Germline CDR1 reads SGHAT; CDR2 reads FQDESV (reference sequence).

The chain employs TRBV6-5 and TRBJ2-4; weak D call: TRBD2 (5 bases). The ends were cut back, 0 bases at V and 5 bases at J, with 8 bases in the middle. Germline CDR1 is MNHEY and CDR2 is SVGAGI. The CDR3 sequence is 14 residues long. The CDR3 sequence is CASSYSLGQNIQYF. CDR3 DNA sequence: TGTGCCAGCAGTTACTCACTAGGGCAAAACATTCAGTACTTC.

This clone was seen a single time. This chain's CDR3 is CASSQSGRFYEQYF. DNA for the CDR3: TGTGCCAGCAGCCAAAGCGGACGGTTCTACGAGCAGTACTTC. The chain recombines TRBV7-9 with TRBJ2-7, with D tentatively TRBD2 (5 bases). Germline CDR1 SEHNR, CDR2 FQNEAQ (reference sequence). Trimming took 5 bases from V and 3 from J, leaving 14 bases between them. The CDR3 runs to 14 residues.

The V and J genes are TRBV5-1 and TRBJ1-2, with TRBD1 as a possible D gene (6 bases). Germline CDR1 reads SGHRS; CDR2 reads YFSETQ. V was clipped by 4 bases and J by 8 bases, with 18 bases between them. There are 14 residues in the CDR3. CDR3 amino acids: CASSENRVLDGYTF. The CDR3 region has the DNA TGCGCCAGCAGCGAAAACAGGGTTCTAGACGGCTACACCTTC.

As DNA, the CDR3 is TGTGCCAGCTATCGGACTAGCGGTACCTACGAGCAGTACTTC. Residues: CASYRTSGTYEQYF. The chain couples TRBV18 to TRBJ2-7; 10 bases match TRBD2. This CDR3 region has 14 residues. Trimming removed 7 bases from V and 2 bases from J; junction bases left unmatched: 5. Germline CDR1 KGHSH, CDR2 LQKENI.

V is TRBV7-8 and J is TRBJ1-5; D remains unclear. The V end was cut by 3 bases, the J end by 6 bases, with 15 bases between. From germline, CDR1 is SGHVS and CDR2 FQNEAQ. This CDR3 contains 15 residues. CDR3: CASSFGFSPPQPQHF. As DNA, the CDR3 is TGTGCCAGCAGCTTCGGGTTCTCCCCACCTCAGCCCCAGCATTTT.

The V and J genes are TRBV18 and TRBJ2-2; tentatively, D is TRBD1 (5 bases). This CDR3 comprises 16 residues. CDR1 is KGHSH, CDR2 LQKENI, per germline. The germline V and J ends were trimmed by 2 bases and 4 bases, with 14 bases remaining between them. This CDR3 is CASSPRGNRGTGELFF. In nucleotides, the CDR3 is TGTGCCAGCTCACCAAGGGGAAACCGTGGCACCGGGGAGCTGTTTTTT.

This rearrangement joins TRBV3-1 (or the pseudogene TRBV3-2) to TRBJ2-7; D might be TRBD2 (5 bases). Germline V gene data show CDR1 as LGHDT and CDR2 as YNNKEL (reference sequence). V was pared by 4 bases and J by 0 bases, with 13 bases between. There are 15 residues in the CDR3. The CDR3 DNA sequence: TGTGCCAGCAGCCCTGCGGGCACTACCTCCTACGAGCAGTACTTC. It is translated as CASSPAGTTSYEQYF.

This rearrangement joins TRBV3-1 (or the pseudogene TRBV3-2) to TRBJ1-2; 7 bases agree with TRBD1. This CDR3 comprises 13 residues. V trimming: 3 bases; J trimming: 8 bases; junction bases outside the gene matches: 6. Germline CDR1 is LGHDT and CDR2 is YNNKEL (reference sequence). DNA for the CDR3: TGTGCCAGCAGCCACGTCAGACAGGGAGGCTACACCTTC. Amino acid sequence: CASSHVRQGGYTF.

This chain joins TRBV15 and TRBJ1-5; D perhaps matches TRBD1 (6 bases). V lost 5 bases to trimming and J lost 0 bases, with 8 bases between them. Germline V gene lookup returns CDR1 LNHNV and CDR2 YYDKDF (reference sequence). The CDR3 runs 14 residues. DNA for the CDR3: TGTGCCACCAGCTGGGACATTAGCAATCAGCCCCAGCATTTT. Its translation: CATSWDISNQPQHF.

The chain links TRBV15 to TRBJ1-5; 7 nucleotides match TRBD1. The CDR3 spans 15 residues. Germline assignment: CDR1 LNHNV and CDR2 YYDKDF (reference sequence). J lost 0 bases, V lost 3 bases, and 2 bases had no gene match. CDR3 amino acids: CATSRDRFSNQPQHF. CDR3 bases: TGTGCCACCAGCAGGGACAGGTTTAGCAATCAGCCCCAGCATTTT.

The V call is TRBV4-2, the J call TRBJ1-1; D not resolved. The CDR3 is 16 amino acids. V was pared by 0 bases and J by 0 bases, with 11 bases between. Germline CDR1 and CDR2: LGHNA and YNFKEQ. Written as DNA, the CDR3 is TGTGCCAGCAGCCAAGATGGTCCAGATATGAACACTGAAGCTTTCTTT. It translates to CASSQDGPDMNTEAFF.

The rearrangement uses TRBV18 and TRBJ2-1; 10 bases are shared with TRBD2. The germline gives CDR1 KGHSH, CDR2 LQKENI. The CDR3 has 16 residues. With 2 bases clipped from V and 8 bases from J, the junction kept 9 bases outside the gene matches. The CDR3 here is CASSPIRAGGDDEQFF. The CDR3 region has the DNA TGTGCCAGCTCACCAATACGAGCGGGAGGGGACGATGAGCAGTTCTTC. The full variable domain, in which reference TRBV18 and TRBJ2-1 provide the parts outside the CDR3, is NAGVMQNPRHLVRRRGQEARLRCSPMKGHSHVYWYRQLPEEGLKFMVYLQKENIIDESGMPKERFSAEFPKEGPSILRIQQVVRGDSAAYFCASSPIRAGGDDEQFFGPGTRLTVL.

The chain carries TRBV18 and TRBJ2-1; 8 bases are a match to TRBD2. Germline CDR1 is KGHSH and CDR2 is LQKENI. V lost 0 bases to trimming and J lost 3 bases; unmatched junction nucleotides: 4. This CDR3 region has 16 residues. The CDR3 loop reads CASSPPAREGYNEQFF. CDR3 sequence (DNA): TGTGCCAGCTCACCACCGGCACGGGAGGGCTACAATGAGCAGTTCTTC.

This CDR3 reads CASSSTGANTEAFF. The CDR3 region has the DNA TGTGCCAGCAGTAGTACAGGGGCGAACACTGAAGCTTTCTTT. This chain joins TRBV6-5 and TRBJ1-1, with 7 positions matching TRBD1. In germline, CDR1 is MNHEY, CDR2 SVGAGI. There are 14 residues in the CDR3. The ends lost 5 bases at V and 1 base at J; junction bases unmatched: 4.

The chain links TRBV6-5 to TRBJ2-5; maybe TRBD2 (6 bases). The CDR3 consists of 16 residues. Looked up from germline, CDR1 is MNHEY and CDR2 is SVGAGI. V lost 0 bases and J 6 bases, leaving 17 bases between the germline ends. The CDR3 nucleotides read TGTGCCAGCAGTTACTCATGGGCGGAGGGTGGGAAGACCCAGTACTTC. It encodes CASSYSWAEGGKTQYF.

V and J are TRBV29-1 and TRBJ2-5; perhaps TRBD1 as D (5 bases). Trimming cost V 4 bases and J 5 bases, with 14 bases left between them. This CDR3 comprises 13 residues. In germline, CDR1 is SQVTM, CDR2 ANQGSEA. The CDR3 bases are TGCAGCGTTGGGGGCCCTGCGGAGGAGACCCAGTACTTC. It codes for CSVGGPAEETQYF.